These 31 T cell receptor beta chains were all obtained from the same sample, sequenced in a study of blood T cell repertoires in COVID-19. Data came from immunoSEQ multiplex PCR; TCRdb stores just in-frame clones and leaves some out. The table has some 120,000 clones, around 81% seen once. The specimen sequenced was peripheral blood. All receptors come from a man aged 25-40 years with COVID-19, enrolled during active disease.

The CDR3 DNA reads as TGTGCCAGCAGTCAATGGGCGGGTATGAACACTGAAGCTTTCTTT. Translation gives CASSQWAGMNTEAFF. The chain links TRBV14 to TRBJ1-1; D uncertain. Germline V CDR1 and CDR2: SGHDN, FVKESK. V was clipped by 6 bases and J by 0 bases, with 14 bases between them. This CDR3 spans 15 amino acids.

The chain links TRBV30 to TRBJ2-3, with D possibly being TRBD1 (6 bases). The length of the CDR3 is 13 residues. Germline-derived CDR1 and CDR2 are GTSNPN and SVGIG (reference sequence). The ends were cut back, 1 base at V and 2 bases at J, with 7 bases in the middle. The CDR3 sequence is CAWSEGVTDTQYF. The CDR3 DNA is TGTGCCTGGAGTGAGGGGGTCACAGATACGCAGTATTTT.

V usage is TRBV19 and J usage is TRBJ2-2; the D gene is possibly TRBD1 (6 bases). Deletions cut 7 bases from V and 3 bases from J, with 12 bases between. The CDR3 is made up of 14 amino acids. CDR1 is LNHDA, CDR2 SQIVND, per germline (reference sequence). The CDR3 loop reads CASNNRVDTGELFF. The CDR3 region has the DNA TGTGCCAGTAATAACAGGGTAGACACCGGGGAGCTGTTTTTT. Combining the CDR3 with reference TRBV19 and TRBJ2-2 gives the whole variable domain DGGITQSPKYLFRKEGQNVTLSCEQNLNHDAMYWYRQDPGQGLRLIYYSQIVNDFQKGDIAEGYSVSREKKESFPLTVTSAQKNPTAFYLCASNNRVDTGELFFGEGSRLTVL.

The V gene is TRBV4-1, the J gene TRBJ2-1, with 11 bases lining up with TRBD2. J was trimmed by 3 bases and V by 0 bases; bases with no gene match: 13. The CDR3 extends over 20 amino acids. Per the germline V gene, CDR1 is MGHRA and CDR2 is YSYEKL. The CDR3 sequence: CASSQEPGLAALGGYNEQFF. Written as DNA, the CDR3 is TGCGCCAGCAGCCAAGAACCGGGACTAGCGGCACTTGGTGGCTACAATGAGCAGTTCTTC.

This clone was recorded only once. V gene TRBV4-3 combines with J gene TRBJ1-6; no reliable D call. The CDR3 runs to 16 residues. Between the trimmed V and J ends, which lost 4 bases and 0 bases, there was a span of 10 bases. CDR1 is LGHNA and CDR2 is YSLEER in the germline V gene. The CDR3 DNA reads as TGCGCCAGCAGCCCCACGGAGGTCTCCTATAATTCACCCCTCCACTTT. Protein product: CASSPTEVSYNSPLHF.

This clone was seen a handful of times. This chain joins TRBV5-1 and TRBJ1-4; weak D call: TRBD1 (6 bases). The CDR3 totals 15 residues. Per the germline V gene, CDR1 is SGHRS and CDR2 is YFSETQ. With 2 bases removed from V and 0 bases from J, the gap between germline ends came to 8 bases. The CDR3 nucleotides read TGCGCCAGCAGCTTAAACAGGGCAACTAATGAAAAACTGTTTTTT. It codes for CASSLNRATNEKLFF.

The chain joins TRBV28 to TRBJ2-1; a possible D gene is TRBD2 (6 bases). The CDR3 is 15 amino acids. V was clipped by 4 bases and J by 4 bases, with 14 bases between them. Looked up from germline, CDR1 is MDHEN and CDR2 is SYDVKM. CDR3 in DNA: TGTGCCAGCAGTTCCCCGAGCGGGTCTTACAATGAGCAGTTCTTC. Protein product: CASSSPSGSYNEQFF. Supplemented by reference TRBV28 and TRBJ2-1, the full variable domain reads DVKVTQSSRYLVKRTGEKVFLECVQDMDHENMFWYRQDPGLGLRLIYFSYDVKMKEKGDIPEGYSVSREKKERFSLILESASTNQTSMYLCASSSPSGSYNEQFFGPGTRLTVL.

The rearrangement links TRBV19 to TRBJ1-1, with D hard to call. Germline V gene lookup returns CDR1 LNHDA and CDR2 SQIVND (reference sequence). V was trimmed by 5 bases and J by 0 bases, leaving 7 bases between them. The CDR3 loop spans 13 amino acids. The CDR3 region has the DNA TGTGCCAGTAGTGGCAGTATGAACACTGAAGCTTTCTTT. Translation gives CASSGSMNTEAFF.

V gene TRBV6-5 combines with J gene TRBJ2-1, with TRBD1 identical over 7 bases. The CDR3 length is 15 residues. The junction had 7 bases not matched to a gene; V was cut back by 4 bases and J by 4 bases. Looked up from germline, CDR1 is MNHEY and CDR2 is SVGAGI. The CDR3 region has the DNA TGTGCCAGCAGTTTGGGGACAGAAGTTTACAATGAGCAGTTCTTC. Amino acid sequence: CASSLGTEVYNEQFF.

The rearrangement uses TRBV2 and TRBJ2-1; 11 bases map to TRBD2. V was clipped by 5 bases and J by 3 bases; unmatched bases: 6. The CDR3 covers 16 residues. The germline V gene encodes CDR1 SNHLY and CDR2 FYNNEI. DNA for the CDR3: TGTGCCAGCAGTTATAGCGGGAGGGCCGGCTACAATGAGCAGTTCTTC. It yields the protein CASSYSGRAGYNEQFF.

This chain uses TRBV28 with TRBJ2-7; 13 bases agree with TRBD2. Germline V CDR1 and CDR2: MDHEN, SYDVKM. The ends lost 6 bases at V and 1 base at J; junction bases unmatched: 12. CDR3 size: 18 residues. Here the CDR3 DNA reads TGTGCCAGCAGCCGGGGGGGACTAGCGGGACTCCGGTCCTACGAGCAGTACTTC. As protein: CASSRGGLAGLRSYEQYF.

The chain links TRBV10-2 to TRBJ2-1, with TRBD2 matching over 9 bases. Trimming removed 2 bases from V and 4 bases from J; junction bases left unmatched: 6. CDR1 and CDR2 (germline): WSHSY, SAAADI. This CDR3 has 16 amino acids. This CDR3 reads CASSETLAGSYNEQFF. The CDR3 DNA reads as TGCGCCAGCAGTGAGACCCTAGCGGGAAGTTACAATGAGCAGTTCTTC.

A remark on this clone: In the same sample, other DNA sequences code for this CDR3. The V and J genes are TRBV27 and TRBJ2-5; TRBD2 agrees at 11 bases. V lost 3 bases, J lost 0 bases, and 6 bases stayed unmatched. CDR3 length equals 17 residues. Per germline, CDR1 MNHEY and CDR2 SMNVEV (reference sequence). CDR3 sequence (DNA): TGTGCCAGCAGTTTCCGTGGGACTAGCGGCCACCAAGAGACCCAGTACTTC. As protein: CASSFRGTSGHQETQYF.

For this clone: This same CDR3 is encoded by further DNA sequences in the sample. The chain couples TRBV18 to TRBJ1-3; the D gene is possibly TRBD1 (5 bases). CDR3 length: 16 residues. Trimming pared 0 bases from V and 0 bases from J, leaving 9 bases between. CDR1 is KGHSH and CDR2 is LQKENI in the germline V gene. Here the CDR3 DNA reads TGTGCCAGCTCACCACCGGCGGGGGACTCTGGAAACACCATATATTTT. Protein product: CASSPPAGDSGNTIYF.

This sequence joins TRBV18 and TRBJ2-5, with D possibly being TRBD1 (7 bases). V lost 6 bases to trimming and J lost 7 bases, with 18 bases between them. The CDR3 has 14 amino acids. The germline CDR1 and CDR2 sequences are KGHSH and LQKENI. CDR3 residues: CASSPGGGGTTQYF. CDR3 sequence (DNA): TGTGCCAGCTCCCCGGGCGGAGGGGGCACGACCCAGTACTTC. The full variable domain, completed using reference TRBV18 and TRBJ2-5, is NAGVMQNPRHLVRRRGQEARLRCSPMKGHSHVYWYRQLPEEGLKFMVYLQKENIIDESGMPKERFSAEFPKEGPSILRIQQVVRGDSAAYFCASSPGGGGTTQYFGPGTRLLVL.

DNA for the CDR3: TGTGCCACCAGTGACTCCAGGGATACTGAAGCTTTCTTT. Protein: CATSDSRDTEAFF. This chain uses TRBV24-1 with TRBJ1-1, with D possibly being TRBD1 (5 bases). CDR3 length: 13 residues. In germline, CDR1 is KGHDR, CDR2 SFDVKD. Trimming shortened V by 4 bases and J by 5 bases, and 10 bases separated the two germline ends.

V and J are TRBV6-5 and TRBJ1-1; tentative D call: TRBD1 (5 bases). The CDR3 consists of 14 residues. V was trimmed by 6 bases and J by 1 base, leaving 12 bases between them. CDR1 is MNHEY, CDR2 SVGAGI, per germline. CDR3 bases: TGTGCCAGCAGGCGGGACTCGTGGAACACTGAAGCTTTCTTT. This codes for CASRRDSWNTEAFF.

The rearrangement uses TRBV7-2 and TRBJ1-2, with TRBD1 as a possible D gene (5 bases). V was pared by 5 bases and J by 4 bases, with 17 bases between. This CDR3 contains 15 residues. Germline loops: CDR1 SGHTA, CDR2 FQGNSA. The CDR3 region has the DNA TGTGCCAGCAGCCAAGCCCCAGGGAAAGGCTATGGCTACACCTTC. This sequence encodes CASSQAPGKGYGYTF.

The CDR3 here is CASSLPGTGVYYEQYF. CDR3 DNA: TGTGCCAGCAGTTTACCCGGGACAGGGGTTTACTACGAGCAGTACTTC. This rearrangement joins TRBV28 to TRBJ2-7; 10 positions agree with TRBD1. V lost 2 bases and J lost 3; bases outside the gene matches: 7. CDR1 and CDR2 (germline): MDHEN, SYDVKM. The CDR3 covers 16 residues.

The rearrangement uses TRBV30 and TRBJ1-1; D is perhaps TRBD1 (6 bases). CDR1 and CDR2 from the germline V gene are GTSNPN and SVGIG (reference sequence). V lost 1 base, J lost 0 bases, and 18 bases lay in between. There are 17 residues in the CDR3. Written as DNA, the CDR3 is TGTGCCTGGAGTGCCTTAGCCGGGACACCCATGAACACTGAAGCTTTCTTT. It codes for CAWSALAGTPMNTEAFF. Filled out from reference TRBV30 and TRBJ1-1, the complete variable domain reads SQTIHQWPATLVQPVGSPLSLECTVEGTSNPNLYWYRQAAGRGLQLLFYSVGIGQISSEVPQNLSASRPQDRQFILSSKKLLLSDSGFYLCAWSALAGTPMNTEAFFGQGTRLTVV.

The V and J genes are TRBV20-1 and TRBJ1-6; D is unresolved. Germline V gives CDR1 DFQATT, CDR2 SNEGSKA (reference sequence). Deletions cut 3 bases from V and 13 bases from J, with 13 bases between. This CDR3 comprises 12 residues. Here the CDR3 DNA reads TGCAGTGCTAGTGGGCCCAATGGCCCCCTCCACTTT. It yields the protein CSASGPNGPLHF.

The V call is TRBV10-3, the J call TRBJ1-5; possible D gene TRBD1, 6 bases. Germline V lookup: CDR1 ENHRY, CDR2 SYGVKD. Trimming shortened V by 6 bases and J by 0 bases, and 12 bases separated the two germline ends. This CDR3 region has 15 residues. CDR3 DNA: TGTGCCATCAGCGATGGACAGTATAGCAATCAGCCCCAGCATTTT. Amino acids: CAISDGQYSNQPQHF.

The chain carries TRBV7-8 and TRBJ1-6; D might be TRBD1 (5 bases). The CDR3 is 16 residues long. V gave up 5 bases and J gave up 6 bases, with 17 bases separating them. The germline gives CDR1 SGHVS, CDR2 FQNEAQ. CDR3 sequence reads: CASSPSSGNFNSPLHF. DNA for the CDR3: TGTGCCAGCAGCCCGAGCTCAGGGAACTTTAATTCACCCCTCCACTTT.

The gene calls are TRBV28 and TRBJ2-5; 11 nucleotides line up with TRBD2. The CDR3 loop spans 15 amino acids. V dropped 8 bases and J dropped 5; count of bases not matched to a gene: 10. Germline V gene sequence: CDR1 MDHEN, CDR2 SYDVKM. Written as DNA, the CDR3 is TGTGCCAGCTCCGGACTAGCGGGCCTCAGGGAGACCCAGTACTTC. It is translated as CASSGLAGLRETQYF.

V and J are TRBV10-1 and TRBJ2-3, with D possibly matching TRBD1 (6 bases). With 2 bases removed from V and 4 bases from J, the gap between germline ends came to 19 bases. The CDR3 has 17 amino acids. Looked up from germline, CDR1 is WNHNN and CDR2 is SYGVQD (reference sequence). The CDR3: CASSEPGDGKRADTQYF. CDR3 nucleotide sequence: TGCGCCAGCAGTGAGCCAGGGGACGGGAAACGGGCAGATACGCAGTATTTT.

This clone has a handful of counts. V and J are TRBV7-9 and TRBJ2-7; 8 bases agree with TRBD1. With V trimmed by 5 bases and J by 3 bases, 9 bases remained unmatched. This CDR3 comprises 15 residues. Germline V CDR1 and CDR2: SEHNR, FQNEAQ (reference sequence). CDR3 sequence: CASSNSRDRLYEQYF. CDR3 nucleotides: TGTGCCAGCAGCAACTCCCGGGACAGGCTCTACGAGCAGTACTTC.

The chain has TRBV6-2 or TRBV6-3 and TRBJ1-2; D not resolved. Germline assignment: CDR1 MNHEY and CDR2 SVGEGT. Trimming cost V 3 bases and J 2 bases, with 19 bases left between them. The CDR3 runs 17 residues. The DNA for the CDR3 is TGTGCCAGCAGTTATGCTAGCGTGCCAGACATAAACTATGGCTACACCTTC. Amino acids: CASSYASVPDINYGYTF.

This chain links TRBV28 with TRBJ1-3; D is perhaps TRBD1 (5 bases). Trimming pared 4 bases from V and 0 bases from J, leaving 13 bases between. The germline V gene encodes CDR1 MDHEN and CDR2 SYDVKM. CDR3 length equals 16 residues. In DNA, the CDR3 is TGTGCCAGCAGTTCAGCGGGGCGGAACTCTGGAAACACCATATATTTT. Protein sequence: CASSSAGRNSGNTIYF. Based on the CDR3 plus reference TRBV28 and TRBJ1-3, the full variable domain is DVKVTQSSRYLVKRTGEKVFLECVQDMDHENMFWYRQDPGLGLRLIYFSYDVKMKEKGDIPEGYSVSREKKERFSLILESASTNQTSMYLCASSSAGRNSGNTIYFGEGSWLTVV.

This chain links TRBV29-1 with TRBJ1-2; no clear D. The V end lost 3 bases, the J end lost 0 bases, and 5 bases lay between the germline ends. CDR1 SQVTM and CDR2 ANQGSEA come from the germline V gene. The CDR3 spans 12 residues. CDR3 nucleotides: TGCAGCGTTGATGAGCCTAACTATGGCTACACCTTC. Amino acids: CSVDEPNYGYTF.

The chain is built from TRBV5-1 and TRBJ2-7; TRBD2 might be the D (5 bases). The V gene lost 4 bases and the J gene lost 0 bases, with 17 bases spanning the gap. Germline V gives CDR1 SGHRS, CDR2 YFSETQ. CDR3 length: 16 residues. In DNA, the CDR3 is TGCGCCAGCAGCCCTACCTCCCTAGGGAGCTCCTACGAGCAGTACTTC. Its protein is CASSPTSLGSSYEQYF.

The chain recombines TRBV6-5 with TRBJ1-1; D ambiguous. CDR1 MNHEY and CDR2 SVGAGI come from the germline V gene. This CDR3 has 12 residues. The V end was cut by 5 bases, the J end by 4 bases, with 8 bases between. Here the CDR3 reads CASSTDTTEAFF. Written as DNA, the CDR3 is TGTGCCAGCAGTACTGACACCACTGAAGCTTTCTTT.